This T cell receptor (beta chain) appears in the sequencing data of a study of blood T cell repertoires in COVID-19. V gave up 7 bases and J gave up 3 bases; unmatched junction bases: 10. The CDR3 consists of 15 residues. CDR1 and CDR2 (germline): SGHVS, FQNEAQ. Method: immunoSEQ multiplex PCR; TCRdb's copy keeps in-frame clones and lacks some. The profile shows 200,000 to 250,000 clones, approximately 90% of them singletons. Material for sequencing was peripheral blood. The gene calls are TRBV7-8 and TRBJ1-2; 8 nucleotides align to TRBD1. This clonotype was sampled from a man between 25 and 39 years old with COVID-19, enrolled during active disease. The CDR3 sequence is CASTLIRTGHYGYTF. The CDR3 DNA reads as TGTGCCAGCACCCTAATTCGGACAGGGCACTATGGCTACACCTTC. Complete variable domain (other parts from reference TRBV7-8 and TRBJ1-2): GAGVSQSPRYKVAKRGQDVALRCDPISGHVSLFWYQQALGQGPEFLTYFQNEAQLDKSGLPSDRFFAERPEGSVSTLKIQRTQQEDSAVYLCASTLIRTGHYGYTFGSGTRLTVV.